This T cell receptor (beta chain) was retrieved from a study of blood T cell dynamics during melanoma immunotherapy. Study summary: Patients with metastatic melanoma got pembrolizumab or nivolumab-ipilimumab as first-line care.

Sample time point: pre-treatment baseline. Samples come from before therapy and from week 3 after the first blockade cycle. Disease control meant complete response, partial response or stable disease at 12 weeks. The assay was immunoSEQ multiplex PCR, and TCRdb's table has in-frame clones only and misses some. This sample has tens of thousands of clones, with roughly 87% found just once. A single count supports this clone. This CDR3 is built from 15 residues. Germline values: CDR1 MNHNS, CDR2 SASEGT. Between the trimmed V and J ends, which lost 3 bases and 0 bases, there was a span of 9 bases. The origin of this receptor is a human donor with melanoma. The chain links TRBV6-1 to TRBJ2-4; D gene unclear. The sample was blood, taken from a patient treated with checkpoint blockade. CDR3 coding DNA: TGTGCCAGCAGTGAGAGGATACTAGCCAAAAACATTCAGTACTTC. It yields the protein CASSERILAKNIQYF.